This T cell receptor beta chain was sequenced during a study of T cells in Graves' hyperthyroidism and ophthalmopathy. This clonotype was counted between two and nine times. Its antigen is not known. Findings and caveats of the study: Blood also showed most of the thyroid clonotypes that were expanded above 0.001.

Researchers amplified the TCR beta CDR3 regions from RNA transcripts. HTBI primers were used for first-round RT-PCR of the TCR CDR3. MiXCR was run by TCRdb on the multiplex PCR reads, yielding one entry per CDR3 protein. The sample lists about 640,000 distinct CDR3 sequences; less than 25% were seen once. Ophthalmopathy patients had Clinical Activity Score at least 3, NOSPECS grade at least 4, duration under 3 months. Diagnosis rested on symptoms, serum thyroxine and TRAb, thyroid ultrasound, and orbital computed tomography. Source material for PBMCs was about 11 ml fresh peripheral blood. Per germline, CDR1 SEHNR and CDR2 FQNEAQ (reference sequence). This CDR3 contains 14 residues. Trimming removed 3 bases at V and 1 base at J, with 6 bases between.

This TCR came from a man aged 30 to 45 with Graves' ophthalmopathy. Sequencing was done on a sample of blood. The chain employs TRBV7-9 and TRBJ2-2; D gene ambiguous. CDR3 coding DNA: TGTGCCAGCAGCTTCCCAGAGAACACCGGGGAGCTGTTTTTT. Encoded protein: CASSFPENTGELFF. Based on the CDR3 plus reference TRBV7-9 and TRBJ2-2, the full variable domain is DTGVSQNPRHKITKRGQNVTFRCDPISEHNRLYWYRQTLGQGPEFLTYFQNEAQLEKSRLLSDRFSAERPKGSFSTLEIQRTEQGDSAMYLCASSFPENTGELFFGEGSRLTVL.